This T cell receptor beta chain stems from a study of regulatory T cells in long-lasting Graves disease (dated by TCRdb to the early 2020s). About the full investigation: Antithyroid drugs had been taken for less than 3 months by newly diagnosed Graves' disease patients. Peripheral blood TCR sequencing and RNA sequencing compared persistent Graves' disease patients with newly diagnosed Graves' disease patients. The study took place in China and was registered as a clinical trial. TCR sequencing covered some 13 persistent and 20 or so newly diagnosed Graves' disease patients, 33 samples in total.

Libraries were constructed by multiplex PCR. TCRdb lists the instrument as Illumina HiSeq 4000. iRepertoire HTBI primers and Arm-PCR amplification of CDR3 regions were used to construct TCR beta libraries. Before sequencing, the PCR products went through gel purification. In the authors' own workflow: Gene usage analysis of CDR3 amino acid clonotypes used the roughly 62 TRBV and approximately 13 TRBJ segments found across samples. COPE and FqMerger were used to merge the filtered high-quality paired reads into contigs. Contigs were aligned with BLAST to IMGT TRBV, TRBD and TRBJ reference genes, and CDR3 was defined per IMGT. Any clonotype with a frequency above 0.1% was classified as a highly expanded clone. Shannon entropy was used to measure repertoire diversity, and the Gini coefficient was used to measure V-J evenness. Public clonotypes were defined as clonotypes shared by more than one individual. Through fastp at Q25 and MiXCR, TCRdb rebuilt clones from the public reads, retaining in-frame beta chains. Rows matching on CDR3 protein sequence are summarized as one entry with the most common DNA and genes. None of the V and J calls come from the authors' own analysis; TCRdb made them. The sample records some 410,000 distinct CDR3 sequences, less than 20% of which are singletons. The ten biggest clones cover roughly 10% of the sample.

This clonotype was counted ten times or more. It has no known antigen specificity. Base qualities are not provided; no much larger clone lies one nucleotide away. Study-wide conclusions, independent of this receptor: Lower TCR Shannon entropy and fewer highly expanded clones were observed in persistent Graves' disease patients than in newly diagnosed patients, which suggested clonal expansion. Preferential use of TRBV28, TRBJ1-2 and TRBJ2-5 was observed in persistent disease, whereas TRBV20-1 and TRBJ2-1 were favored in newly diagnosed disease. Peripheral blood alone was examined, since thyroid tissue, which constituted the primary lesion, could not be accessed. The small sample size was acknowledged by the authors as a limitation that may reduce accuracy. Sequencing and analysis were restricted to the TCR beta chain. More public clonotypes were shared among persistent patients (around 3,000) than among newly diagnosed patients (more than 900).

The time point tag for this specimen amounts to: newly diagnosed GD, antithyroid drugs for less than 3 months. RNA was extracted from PBMCs in TRIzol for both TCR sequencing and RNA sequencing. The diagnosis of Graves' disease was made according to American Thyroid Association guidelines. The patients came from an endocrinology department in Xi'an, China. Each patient gave around 9 milliliters of peripheral blood, collected in an EDTA anticoagulant tube. PBMCs were isolated by Ficoll Paque Plus density gradient separation without further T cell sorting. An Agilent 2100 Bioanalyzer and agarose gel were used to check RNA quality, and a NanoDrop 2000 was used to measure RNA concentration. As encoded in the germline V gene, CDR1 is MDHEN while CDR2 is SYDVKM. The germline ends are 15 bases apart after V is trimmed by 6 bases and J by 0 bases. The CDR3, cysteine through phenylalanine, is 16 amino acids long. The DNA shown is the 48-base CDR3, in frame from base 1.

The sample was also linked to a second study, of T cells in Graves' hyperthyroidism and ophthalmopathy. Per the second study: Graves' hyperthyroidism was defined as stable when no progression to ophthalmopathy occurred over 18 months of follow-up. The hyperthyroidism patients were between 18 and 65 years old and newly diagnosed, with a disease duration of less than 2 months. Patients with uncontrolled infections, other autoimmune diseases, pregnancy or lactation were excluded. Diagnoses relied on clinical symptoms, serum thyroxine and TRAb, thyroid ultrasound and orbital computed tomography. The TCR CDR3 was subjected to a first round of RT-PCR using the HTBI primer set and the Qiagen OneStep RT-PCR kit. Most expanded thyroid clonotypes (frequency above 0.001) were also found in blood, which suggests that blood repertoires may mirror thyroid immune responses. A model built on a 13 V-J signature distinguished ophthalmopathy from stable hyperthyroidism, reaching around 88% sensitivity and under 84% specificity in cross-validation and 80%/75% in testing. In validation, the model predicted progression to ophthalmopathy a median of 6.5 months before onset, with about 67% sensitivity and almost 75% specificity. A discovery cohort of roughly 100 patients, roughly 45 with Graves' ophthalmopathy and under 60 with stable Graves' hyperthyroidism, was used to find distinguishing TCR V-J signatures. Whether ophthalmopathy could be predicted prospectively was tested in an independent validation cohort made up of under 20 hyperthyroidism patients plus 17 patients who later progressed to ophthalmopathy. The roughly 100 discovery patients were randomly divided into training and test sets at a 7:3 ratio. The study also compared thyroid tissue and blood T-cell repertoires from roughly six Graves' hyperthyroidism patients. After blood sampling, hyperthyroidism patients were treated with methimazole at a starting dose of 30 mg daily, and ophthalmopathy patients were treated with high-dose intravenous methylprednisolone. The libraries were constructed in a second round of multiplex PCR and then size-selected and purified. Paired-end sequencing of the libraries was performed with 100 bp reads on an Illumina HiSeq2000. SOAPnuke was used to process the raw data, removing reads that contained adapters or uncalled bases, had a mean Phred below 15, or lacked an exact match to the constant primer or identifier. COPE v1.2.5 was used to merge high-quality paired reads, and clonotypes were defined as unique nucleotide sequences. MiTCR v1.1 was used to align clonotypes to the IMGT TRBV, TRBD and TRBJ reference segments. The analysis was restricted to V-J combinations with a frequency above 0.0001, which together covered about 99% of the repertoires. A TCS score was defined as the ratio between F50 (clonal expansion) and ExV (chaos), using BLOSUM62-based TCRdist between CDR3 peptides within each V-J. Welch's t-statistics and random forest reduced roughly 500 V-J features to about 13, which were used in a naive Bayes classifier (R e1071). Sample size was not statistically predetermined, and blinding of investigators to group allocation was not performed. According to the paper, TCR Vbeta CDR3 sequencing was carried out on about 140 peripheral blood samples, which came from under 50 ophthalmopathy, 75 to 80 hyperthyroidism and some 17 progressor patients.

The sequence joins TRBV28 to TRBJ1-3; a tentative D match to TRBD1 spans 5 bases. The source was peripheral blood mononuclear cells (PBMCs), collected at new diagnosis, from a patient treated with antithyroid drugs. This receptor was taken from a woman in her 30s with Graves disease. Donor details come from another sample of the same person, matched by shared clones. The CDR3 protein sequence reads: CASRIPGRLSGNTIYF. The nucleotides read TGTGCCAGCAGGATCCCAGGGAGACTCTCTGGAAACACCATATATTTT.